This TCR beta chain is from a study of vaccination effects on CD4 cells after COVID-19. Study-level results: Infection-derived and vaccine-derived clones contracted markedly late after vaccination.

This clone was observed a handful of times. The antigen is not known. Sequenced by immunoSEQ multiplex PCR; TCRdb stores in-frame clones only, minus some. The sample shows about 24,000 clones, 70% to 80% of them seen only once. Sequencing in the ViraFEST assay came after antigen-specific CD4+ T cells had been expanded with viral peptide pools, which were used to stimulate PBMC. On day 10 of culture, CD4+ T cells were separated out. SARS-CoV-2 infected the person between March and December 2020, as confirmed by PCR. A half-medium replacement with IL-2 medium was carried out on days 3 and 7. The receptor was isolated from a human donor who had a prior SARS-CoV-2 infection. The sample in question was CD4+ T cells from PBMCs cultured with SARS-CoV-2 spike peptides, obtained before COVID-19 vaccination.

The CDR3 protein is CASSSSYGHNEQFF. The DNA for the CDR3 is TGTGCCAGCAGCTCCTCATATGGACACAATGAGCAGTTCTTC. V gene TRBV7-2 combines with J gene TRBJ2-1, with D uncertain. The germline V gene encodes CDR1 SGHTA and CDR2 FQGNSA. The CDR3 extends over 14 amino acids. Trimming cost V 4 bases and J 5 bases, with 12 bases left between them. The entire variable domain, with the rest obtained from reference TRBV7-2 and TRBJ2-1, is as follows: GAGVSQSPSNKVTEKGKDVELRCDPISGHTALYWYRQSLGQGLEFLIYFQGNSAPDKSGLPSDRFSAERTGGSVSTLTIQRTQQEDSAVYLCASSSSYGHNEQFFGPGTRLTVL.